The entry below gives a single T cell receptor beta chain sequence along with its context. No antigen is known for it. The V end lost 3 bases, the J end lost 2 bases, and 8 bases lay between the germline ends. CDR1 is KGHDR and CDR2 is SFDVKD in the germline V gene. The CDR3 spans 14 residues. This record belongs to a study of vaccination and CD4 T cells after COVID-19. Study summary: Six men and four women formed the convalescents, two being Hispanic. Post-vaccine sampling followed dose two by a median approximately 74 days (range 14 to 241). Each enrolled participant received a two-dose regimen of either BNT162b2 or mRNA-1273 vaccine.

Study-level findings and limits: Convalescent patients showed a median about 86% of reactive clones that were seen only post-vaccination.

Each CDR3 protein is one row after TCRdb ran MiXCR on the PCR reads. The sample contains around 20,000 distinct CDR3 sequences, about three fifths of which appear only once. The sequenced sample was CD4+ T cells from blood, obtained before SARS-CoV-2 vaccination. The rearrangement links TRBV24-1 to TRBJ2-3; maybe TRBD1 (6 bases). The clonotype comes from a human donor who had recovered from COVID-19. The CDR3 DNA follows: TGTGCCACCAGTGATAGGGGGATCACAGATACGCAGTATTTT. Encoded protein: CATSDRGITDTQYF.